This is a list of T cell receptor beta chains from one sample in a study of cytomegalovirus exposure and HLA in healthy donors. The data were produced by immunoSEQ multiplex PCR, yet TCRdb's version contains in-frame clones alone and is incomplete. The sample records some 73,000 clones, about 87% being singletons. Material for sequencing was PBMCs. These receptors were collected from a woman aged 18-30 years in good health and CMV-seropositive. CDR3s include the opening cysteine and the closing phenylalanine or tryptophan. Fields, in order: clone size, J gene, V gene, D gene, CDR3 DNA, CDR3 protein. D genes are given only for firm matches. Clone size is stated in some rows and not others, as once, few, many or a class when expanded.

clone size: NA; J gene: TRBJ2-7; V gene: TRBV11-2; D gene: TRBD2; CDR3 DNA: TGTGCCAGCAGCCGACGACTAGCAGACGATTCGGGGCAGTACTTC; CDR3 protein: CASSRRLADDSGQYF
clone size: NA; J gene: TRBJ1-1; V gene: TRBV11-1; D gene: NA; CDR3 DNA: TGTGCCAGCAGCGACGCCACAGGGTACGACACTGAAGCTTTCTTT; CDR3 protein: CASSDATGYDTEAFF
clone size: NA; J gene: TRBJ2-3; V gene: TRBV5-4; D gene: NA; CDR3 DNA: TGTGCCAGCAGCCCTGACGGGATTCCAGATACGCAGTATTTT; CDR3 protein: CASSPDGIPDTQYF
clone size: NA; J gene: TRBJ1-6; V gene: TRBV5-1; D gene: TRBD1; CDR3 DNA: TGCGCCAGCAGCTTCAGGGGGAGTAACGATAATTCACCCCTCCACTTT; CDR3 protein: CASSFRGSNDNSPLHF
clone size: NA; J gene: TRBJ2-3; V gene: TRBV4-1; D gene: NA; CDR3 DNA: TGCGCCAGCAGCCAAGTACTGGGCCCAAGCACAGATACGCAGTATTTT; CDR3 protein: CASSQVLGPSTDTQYF
clone size: NA; J gene: TRBJ1-3; V gene: TRBV6-6; D gene: NA; CDR3 DNA: TGTGCCAGCAGCTCCGGGACACCTTCTACTGGAAACACCATATATTTT; CDR3 protein: CASSSGTPSTGNTIYF
clone size: NA; J gene: TRBJ1-6; V gene: TRBV27; D gene: NA; CDR3 DNA: TGTGCCAGCAGTTTATCATCGTGGGGCAGGACATATAATTCACCCCTCCACTTT; CDR3 protein: CASSLSSWGRTYNSPLHF
clone size: NA; J gene: TRBJ2-3; V gene: TRBV4-1; D gene: NA; CDR3 DNA: TGCGCCAGCCGAACAGGGAGTGGGGCTAGCACAGATACGCAGTATTTT; CDR3 protein: CASRTGSGASTDTQYF
clone size: NA; J gene: TRBJ2-2; V gene: TRBV29-1; D gene: TRBD2; CDR3 DNA: TGCAGCGTTGAGGTGGCCCGACTAGCCGGTGGCACCGGGGAGCTGTTTTTT; CDR3 protein: CSVEVARLAGGTGELFF
clone size: NA; J gene: TRBJ2-1; V gene: TRBV29-1; D gene: NA; CDR3 DNA: TGCAGCGCCGCGGACACGTTGGGCTACAATGAGCAGTTCTTC; CDR3 protein: CSAADTLGYNEQFF
clone size: NA; J gene: TRBJ2-7; V gene: TRBV5-4; D gene: NA; CDR3 DNA: TGTGCCAGCAGCTCCGGACAGAAGGGGCACGAGCAGTACTTC; CDR3 protein: CASSSGQKGHEQYF
clone size: few; J gene: TRBJ2-2; V gene: TRBV6-4; D gene: NA; CDR3 DNA: TGTGCCAGCAGTGAAGATGCGGGGAGCACCGGGGAGCTGTTTTTT; CDR3 protein: CASSEDAGSTGELFF
clone size: NA; J gene: TRBJ2-2; V gene: TRBV7-6; D gene: NA; CDR3 DNA: TGTGCCAGCAGCTTTTCCCCGTCCGCGAACACCGGGGAGCTGTTTTTT; CDR3 protein: CASSFSPSANTGELFF
clone size: NA; J gene: TRBJ2-7; V gene: TRBV28; D gene: NA; CDR3 DNA: TGTGCCAGCAGCCCTCGCGGCCCCCCTTACGAGCAGTACTTC; CDR3 protein: CASSPRGPPYEQYF
clone size: NA; J gene: TRBJ2-2; V gene: TRBV6-4; D gene: TRBD1; CDR3 DNA: TGTGCCAGCAGTCCCGGGACAGGGGTAACCGGGGAGCTGTTTTTT; CDR3 protein: CASSPGTGVTGELFF
clone size: NA; J gene: TRBJ1-2; V gene: TRBV6-1; D gene: TRBD1; CDR3 DNA: TGTGCCAGCAGTGAAAATGGTGGGGACAGGGGGAACTATGGCTACACCTTC; CDR3 protein: CASSENGGDRGNYGYTF
clone size: NA; J gene: TRBJ1-2; V gene: TRBV7-6; D gene: TRBD1; CDR3 DNA: TGTGCCAGCAGTCACGCACCGGGACAGGGGGCGGATGGCTACACCTTC; CDR3 protein: CASSHAPGQGADGYTF
clone size: NA; J gene: TRBJ1-4; V gene: TRBV9; D gene: NA; CDR3 DNA: TGTGCCAGCAGCGTAGCGGACAGAGATGAAAAACTGTTTTTT; CDR3 protein: CASSVADRDEKLFF
clone size: NA; J gene: TRBJ1-5; V gene: TRBV28; D gene: TRBD1; CDR3 DNA: TGTGCCAGCAGTTCGCGACAGGGGACCTGGGGTGTGCCCCAGCATTTT; CDR3 protein: CASSSRQGTWGVPQHF
clone size: NA; J gene: TRBJ2-2; V gene: TRBV7-7; D gene: NA; CDR3 DNA: TGTGCTAGCAGCTTAGCCGGTGCCGGGGAGCTGTTTTTT; CDR3 protein: CASSLAGAGELFF
clone size: NA; J gene: TRBJ2-1; V gene: TRBV5-8; D gene: TRBD1; CDR3 DNA: TGTGCCAGCAGCAAGGACAGGGCGCGCCCTTCGGGTGAGCAGTTCTTC; CDR3 protein: CASSKDRARPSGEQFF
clone size: NA; J gene: TRBJ2-4; V gene: TRBV6-5; D gene: TRBD1; CDR3 DNA: TGTGCCAGCAGTGCCGGGACAGGGACAAACATTCAGTACTTC; CDR3 protein: CASSAGTGTNIQYF
clone size: NA; J gene: TRBJ2-3; V gene: TRBV9; D gene: NA; CDR3 DNA: TGTGCCAGCAGCGTAGACCCTTCCTACACAGATACGCAGTATTTT; CDR3 protein: CASSVDPSYTDTQYF
clone size: NA; J gene: TRBJ1-6; V gene: TRBV7-9; D gene: NA; CDR3 DNA: TGTGCCAGCAGCTTAACAGAACTGAGTTCACCCCTCCACTTT; CDR3 protein: CASSLTELSSPLHF
clone size: NA; J gene: TRBJ1-5; V gene: TRBV6-5; D gene: NA; CDR3 DNA: TGTGCCAGCAGTGAGACGGGGTCCCAGCATTTT; CDR3 protein: CASSETGSQHF
clone size: NA; J gene: TRBJ2-1; V gene: TRBV11-2; D gene: NA; CDR3 DNA: TGTGCCAGCAGCTTTAGGCGGGAAGTAGGCTACAATGAGCAGTTCTTC; CDR3 protein: CASSFRREVGYNEQFF
clone size: NA; J gene: TRBJ2-7; V gene: TRBV6-1; D gene: NA; CDR3 DNA: TGTGCCAGCAGTGAGCTCCGGGACGAGCAGTACTTC; CDR3 protein: CASSELRDEQYF
clone size: NA; J gene: TRBJ2-7; V gene: TRBV6-6; D gene: TRBD2; CDR3 DNA: TGTGCCAGCAGGGCGGGAGCGGGGGGCGAGCAGTACTTC; CDR3 protein: CASRAGAGGEQYF
clone size: NA; J gene: TRBJ2-7; V gene: TRBV10-3; D gene: TRBD2; CDR3 DNA: TGTGCCATCAGTGATTTGGGGGGGATGTTAAGCGAGCAGTACTTC; CDR3 protein: CAISDLGGMLSEQYF
clone size: NA; J gene: TRBJ2-6; V gene: TRBV5-4; D gene: NA; CDR3 DNA: TGTGCCAGCAGCCCGAGGTTGGCTGGGGCCAACGTCCTGACTTTC; CDR3 protein: CASSPRLAGANVLTF
clone size: NA; J gene: TRBJ2-5; V gene: TRBV4-2; D gene: TRBD2; CDR3 DNA: TGTGCCAGCAGTCAACTAGCGGGGGGCCCACCACTCGAGACCCAGTACTTC; CDR3 protein: CASSQLAGGPPLETQYF
clone size: NA; J gene: TRBJ2-3; V gene: TRBV9; D gene: TRBD1; CDR3 DNA: TGTGCCAGCAGCGTAACCGGGACAGCTATAGATACGCAGTATTTT; CDR3 protein: CASSVTGTAIDTQYF
clone size: NA; J gene: TRBJ2-1; V gene: TRBV9; D gene: TRBD2; CDR3 DNA: TGTGCCAGCAGCGTATCCGGCGGGGGGACTTACAATGAGCAGTTCTTC; CDR3 protein: CASSVSGGGTYNEQFF
clone size: NA; J gene: TRBJ2-3; V gene: TRBV4-2; D gene: TRBD1; CDR3 DNA: TGTGCCAGCAGCCAATCACAACCGGGACAGGGGTCATCAGATACGCAGTATTTT; CDR3 protein: CASSQSQPGQGSSDTQYF
clone size: NA; J gene: TRBJ2-2; V gene: TRBV7-8; D gene: TRBD2; CDR3 DNA: TGTGCCAGCGGTCGGGTGCGGGGGGGAACAAACACCGGGGAGCTGTTTTTT; CDR3 protein: CASGRVRGGTNTGELFF
clone size: NA; J gene: TRBJ1-6; V gene: TRBV7-9; D gene: NA; CDR3 DNA: TGTGCCAGCAGCTTAGTTCAGGGGCCTAGCTATAATTCACCCCTCCACTTT; CDR3 protein: CASSLVQGPSYNSPLHF
clone size: NA; J gene: TRBJ2-3; V gene: TRBV27; D gene: TRBD2; CDR3 DNA: TGTGCCAGCAGTTTGGGCGGGAGTAGGACAGATACGCAGTATTTT; CDR3 protein: CASSLGGSRTDTQYF
clone size: NA; J gene: TRBJ2-1; V gene: TRBV6-1; D gene: TRBD2; CDR3 DNA: TGTGCCAGCAGTGACAAAGGCGGGGGGGCAGTAGGTGAGCAGTTCTTC; CDR3 protein: CASSDKGGGAVGEQFF
clone size: NA; J gene: TRBJ1-3; V gene: TRBV5-1; D gene: NA; CDR3 DNA: TGCGCCAGCAGCTTGGCTGGCAGGGCTGGAAACACCATATATTTT; CDR3 protein: CASSLAGRAGNTIYF
clone size: NA; J gene: TRBJ1-4; V gene: TRBV29-1; D gene: TRBD1; CDR3 DNA: TGCAGCGTTGAAGGGCAGGGGGACAATGAAAAACTGTTTTTT; CDR3 protein: CSVEGQGDNEKLFF
clone size: NA; J gene: TRBJ2-3; V gene: TRBV6-1; D gene: NA; CDR3 DNA: TGTGCCAGCAGTGAAGTGGGTGGTGGAGGCACAGATACGCAGTATTTT; CDR3 protein: CASSEVGGGGTDTQYF
clone size: NA; J gene: TRBJ1-2; V gene: TRBV9; D gene: NA; CDR3 DNA: TGTGCCAGCAGCCTAGACAGGCATGGCTACACCTTC; CDR3 protein: CASSLDRHGYTF
clone size: NA; J gene: TRBJ2-2; V gene: TRBV19; D gene: TRBD1; CDR3 DNA: TGTGCCAGCCGAATAAGGGGGCTGTCCCAAGGGGAGCTGTTTTTT; CDR3 protein: CASRIRGLSQGELFF
clone size: NA; J gene: TRBJ1-2; V gene: TRBV4-2; D gene: TRBD1; CDR3 DNA: TGTGCCAGCAGCCAAGATGCAGCGGCCGGACAGGGGATTAACTATGGCTACACCTTC; CDR3 protein: CASSQDAAAGQGINYGYTF
clone size: few; J gene: TRBJ1-5; V gene: TRBV6-1; D gene: TRBD1; CDR3 DNA: TGTGCCAGCAGTGGACAGGGGGATCAGCCCCAGCATTTT; CDR3 protein: CASSGQGDQPQHF
clone size: few; J gene: TRBJ1-2; V gene: TRBV7-2; D gene: NA; CDR3 DNA: TGTGCCAGCAGCTTAGCGCAATCGGGACTCTATGGCTACACCTTC; CDR3 protein: CASSLAQSGLYGYTF
clone size: NA; J gene: TRBJ2-2; V gene: TRBV4-1; D gene: NA; CDR3 DNA: TGCGCCAGCAGCCAAGATTCCCAGCGGAGAAACACCGGGGAGCTGTTTTTT; CDR3 protein: CASSQDSQRRNTGELFF
clone size: NA; J gene: TRBJ1-1; V gene: TRBV7-2; D gene: NA; CDR3 DNA: TGTGCCAGCAGCTTCAGAGGGGGCACTGAAGCTTTCTTT; CDR3 protein: CASSFRGGTEAFF
clone size: NA; J gene: TRBJ1-5; V gene: TRBV6-1; D gene: TRBD1; CDR3 DNA: TGTGCCAGCAGACCTGGGACAGTTTTACAGCCCCAGCATTTT; CDR3 protein: CASRPGTVLQPQHF
clone size: once; J gene: TRBJ1-1; V gene: TRBV28; D gene: NA; CDR3 DNA: TGTGCCAGCAGACCCCTACAAGCTTTCTTT; CDR3 protein: CASRPLQAFF
clone size: NA; J gene: TRBJ1-2; V gene: TRBV6-1; D gene: NA; CDR3 DNA: TGTGCCAGCAGGACAAGTAGTGGGTATGGCTACACCTTC; CDR3 protein: CASRTSSGYGYTF
clone size: few; J gene: TRBJ1-1; V gene: TRBV5-1; D gene: TRBD1; CDR3 DNA: TGCGCCAGCAGCTCCGGGACAGGGGCCCCTGAAGCTTTCTTT; CDR3 protein: CASSSGTGAPEAFF
clone size: NA; J gene: TRBJ2-3; V gene: TRBV30; D gene: TRBD2; CDR3 DNA: TGTGCCTGGAGTGTACTAGACCTAGCGGATGGCACAGATACGCAGTATTTT; CDR3 protein: CAWSVLDLADGTDTQYF
clone size: NA; J gene: TRBJ1-5; V gene: TRBV19; D gene: TRBD1; CDR3 DNA: TGTGCCAGTAGCGCCGGGACAGGGACCCATAGCAATCAGCCCCAGCATTTT; CDR3 protein: CASSAGTGTHSNQPQHF
clone size: NA; J gene: TRBJ2-1; V gene: TRBV18; D gene: NA; CDR3 DNA: TGTGCCAGCTCACGAAACCCCACTAGGCTCAATGAGCAGTTCTTC; CDR3 protein: CASSRNPTRLNEQFF
clone size: NA; J gene: TRBJ1-1; V gene: TRBV6-5; D gene: TRBD1; CDR3 DNA: TGTGCCAGCAGTCGCCGGGACAGCCACACTGAAGCTTTCTTT; CDR3 protein: CASSRRDSHTEAFF